Following are 29 T cell receptor beta chains from one sample sequenced in a study of T cells in Graves' hyperthyroidism and ophthalmopathy. It was RNA transcripts that yielded the amplified TCR beta CDR3 regions. A set of HTBI primers served as the primers for a first-round RT-PCR of the TCR CDR3. TCRdb reanalysed the multiplex PCR reads using MiXCR and keeps one entry per CDR3 protein. The sample holds under 550,000 distinct CDR3 sequences; about 20% are singletons and the top ten take 40% to 50%. The specimen was blood. All receptors derive from a man between 35 and 55 years old with Graves' ophthalmopathy.

This clonotype occurred many times. The rearrangement joins TRBV28 to TRBJ2-1; 7 positions match TRBD1. This CDR3 is built from 13 residues. V gave up 6 bases and J gave up 6 bases; unmatched junction bases: 5. Looked up from germline, CDR1 is MDHEN and CDR2 is SYDVKM. CDR3 in amino acids: CASSRDSRNEQFF. DNA for the CDR3: TGTGCCAGCAGCCGGGACAGCCGCAATGAGCAGTTCTTC.

The CDR3 region is CASSLGRGGRYEQYF. The CDR3 bases are TGTGCCAGCAGTTTAGGGCGGGGGGGACGCTACGAGCAGTACTTC. The chain uses TRBV12-3 or TRBV12-4 and TRBJ2-7; 9 bases map to TRBD2. The trim removed 1 base at V and 3 bases at J, leaving 4 bases unmatched. The CDR3 spans 15 residues.

This clonotype was counted between two and nine times. The chain uses TRBV29-1 and TRBJ2-5; tentatively, D is TRBD2 (6 bases). V was shortened by 7 bases and J by 5 bases, with 14 bases between the two germline ends. Looked up from germline, CDR1 is SQVTM and CDR2 is ANQGSEA. The CDR3 runs to 12 residues. CDR3 bases: TGCAGCGCTCTAAGTGGGGGGGAGACCCAGTACTTC. It yields the protein CSALSGGETQYF.

This clonotype was observed a few times. The chain uses TRBV20-1 and TRBJ2-1, with 8 bases aligning to TRBD2. There are 14 residues in the CDR3. Germline V gene sequence: CDR1 DFQATT, CDR2 SNEGSKA (reference sequence). After removal of 0 bases from V and 6 bases from J, the junction contained 4 bases not matched to a gene. CDR3 in DNA: TGCAGTGCTAGAGATTTCGGGAGGGCCAATGAGCAGTTCTTC. Residues: CSARDFGRANEQFF.

This clonotype has just a few counts. V is TRBV7-8 and J is TRBJ2-3; D might be TRBD2 (5 bases). Per the germline V gene, CDR1 is SGHVS and CDR2 is FQNEAQ. The CDR3 consists of 15 residues. The V gene lost 3 bases and the J gene lost 4 bases, with 14 bases spanning the gap. This chain's CDR3 is CASSFGGSLPDTQYF. In DNA form, the CDR3 reads TGTGCCAGCAGCTTCGGTGGGAGCCTGCCAGATACGCAGTATTTT.

Worth noting for this clonotype: One end of the junction fails to match germline, which may point to a read error. The chain employs TRBV7-9 and TRBJ1-2, with no clear D. Germline CDR1 reads SEHNR; CDR2 reads FQNEAQ (reference sequence). CDR3 length: 14 amino acids. This CDR3 is CASSLALAPDGYAF. In nucleotides, the CDR3 is TGTGCCAGCAGCTTAGCTTTGGCCCCCGATGGCTACGCCTTC.

In its sample, this clonotype was seen many times. J is TRBJ2-7 and V is TRBV11-2, with 10 bases aligning to TRBD2. Germline values: CDR1 SGHAT, CDR2 FQNNGV. Trimming cost V 1 base and J 7 bases; bases outside gene matches: 4. The CDR3 runs to 14 residues. CDR3 region: CASSLGERGGEQYF. In DNA form, the CDR3 reads TGTGCCAGCAGCTTAGGGGAGCGGGGGGGAGAGCAGTACTTC.

This clonotype was recorded many times. The chain couples TRBV5-1 to TRBJ1-1; possibly TRBD1 for D (6 bases). In germline, CDR1 is SGHRS, CDR2 YFSETQ. Trimming removed 5 bases at V and 3 bases at J, with 20 bases between. The CDR3 runs 16 residues. The CDR3 spells CASRKGHLERYTEAFF. The CDR3 DNA sequence: TGCGCCAGCAGAAAGGGACACCTTGAACGGTACACTGAAGCTTTCTTT.

This chain uses TRBV5-1 with TRBJ2-1; D could derive from TRBD1 or TRBD2 (5 bases each). CDR3 length: 18 residues. Looked up from germline, CDR1 is SGHRS and CDR2 is YFSETQ. V was clipped by 1 base and J by 4 bases, with 21 bases between them. The CDR3 sequence: CASSLKPNRGALYNEQFF. The CDR3 DNA reads TGCGCCAGCAGCTTGAAACCCAACCGAGGGGCGCTTTACAATGAGCAGTTCTTC.

This clonotype appeared a few times. The gene calls are TRBV6-2 or TRBV6-3 and TRBJ1-2; the D is unclear. The CDR3 has 15 residues. Germline values: CDR1 MNHEY, CDR2 SVGEGT. Trimming took off 2 bases at V and 8 bases at J, with 18 bases between the two ends. The CDR3 coding sequence is TGTGCCAGCAGTTACCACCCCTCTGGGCACCGCGGCTACACCTTC. It is translated as CASSYHPSGHRGYTF.

The chain employs TRBV14 and TRBJ2-2; weak D call: TRBD2 (7 bases). Looked up from germline, CDR1 is SGHDN and CDR2 is FVKESK. V was trimmed by 0 bases and J by 1 base, leaving 21 bases between them. This CDR3 has 20 amino acids. CDR3 sequence (DNA): TGTGCCAGCAGCCAAGATCGGGCGTGGGGGGGCAGGATGAACACCGGGGAGCTGTTTTTT. It is translated as CASSQDRAWGGRMNTGELFF.

This clonotype was observed many times. V gene TRBV7-8 combines with J gene TRBJ1-1, with 7 bases identical to TRBD1. V trimming: 1 base; J trimming: 8 bases; junction bases outside the gene matches: 7. Germline assignment: CDR1 SGHVS and CDR2 FQNEAQ. This CDR3 is 14 amino acids long. CDR3 nucleotide sequence: TGTGCCAGCAGCTTAGAGGTGGGGACAGAAGAAGCTTTCTTT. This gives the protein CASSLEVGTEEAFF.

With respect to this clonotype: This may be a read error: a much more frequent sequence differs by one nucleotide. The V gene is TRBV4-2, the J gene TRBJ2-5, with 8 bases that match TRBD2. CDR1 is LGHNA, CDR2 YNFKEQ, per germline. This CDR3 has 16 residues. V shed 4 bases and J 1 base; nucleotides not matched to a gene: 8. The CDR3 sequence: CASSPRVGGGQETQYF. As DNA, the CDR3 is TGTGCCAGCAGCCCCCGGGTCGGGGGGGGCCAAGAGACCCAGTACTTC.

This chain connects TRBV10-3 to TRBJ1-1; weak D call: TRBD1 (5 bases). The CDR3 is 13 amino acids. V was trimmed by 6 bases and J by 0 bases, leaving 8 bases between them. The germline CDR1 and CDR2 sequences are ENHRY and SYGVKD. The CDR3 sequence is CAIRTVMNTEAFF. The CDR3 region has the DNA TGTGCCATCAGGACAGTAATGAACACTGAAGCTTTCTTT.

At least ten counts were recorded for this clonotype. DNA of the CDR3: TGTGCCAGCAGAACCCGGGATAAGGGGGAGCAGTACTTC. It yields the protein CASRTRDKGEQYF. The chain links TRBV12-3 or TRBV12-4 to TRBJ2-7; D is possibly TRBD1 or TRBD2 (5 bases each). Trimming took off 6 bases at V and 7 bases at J, with 16 bases between the two ends. The CDR3 contains 13 residues.

This clonotype has only a few counts. The chain is built from TRBV4-2 and TRBJ2-1, with 10 bases aligning to TRBD2. V trimming: 0 bases; J trimming: 2 bases; junction bases outside the gene matches: 7. This CDR3 is built from 18 residues. CDR1 LGHNA and CDR2 YNFKEQ come from the germline V gene. This chain's CDR3 is CASSQEVGAGGTYNEQFF. The CDR3 coding sequence is TGTGCCAGCAGCCAAGAAGTAGGAGCGGGAGGGACCTACAATGAGCAGTTCTTC.

The gene calls are TRBV12-3 or TRBV12-4 and TRBJ2-1; 10 bases are shared with TRBD2. The CDR3 contains 17 residues. Trimming removed 2 bases from V and 5 bases from J; junction bases left unmatched: 9. The CDR3 reads CASSLTSGIIPNNEQFF. CDR3 nucleotide sequence: TGTGCCAGCAGTTTAACTAGCGGGATCATCCCCAACAATGAGCAGTTCTTC.

Note on this clonotype: Being one base from a much bigger clone, this may be a read error. The CDR3 DNA follows: TGTGCCAGCAGTTTATTCGTCGGGCAGGTCTCTTACGAGCAGTACTTC. Translating gives CASSLFVGQVSYEQYF. V gene TRBV28 combines with J gene TRBJ2-7, with D unclear. The length of the CDR3 is 16 residues. The V end was cut by 1 base, the J end by 4 bases, with 17 bases between. CDR1 is MDHEN, CDR2 SYDVKM, per germline.

This clonotype was seen a few times. The chain has TRBV3-1 and TRBJ2-1; D remains ambiguous. There are 13 residues in the CDR3. Per germline, CDR1 LGHDT and CDR2 YNNKEL (reference sequence). Trimming pared 3 bases from V and 10 bases from J, leaving 13 bases between. The CDR3 DNA sequence: TGTGCCAGCAGCCATCCTGGGCGGAGAGAGCAGTTCTTC. This sequence encodes CASSHPGRREQFF.

This clonotype was recorded at least ten times. The V call is TRBV2, the J call TRBJ2-1, with 12 nucleotides matching TRBD2. After removal of 6 bases from V and 8 bases from J, the junction contained 14 bases not matched to a gene. The CDR3 consists of 17 residues. Germline CDR1 reads SNHLY; CDR2 reads FYNNEI. The CDR3 DNA follows: TGTGCCAGCAGGCAGACTAGCGGGGGCCAGTTGATATATGAGCAGTTCTTC. It is translated as CASRQTSGGQLIYEQFF.

Comment on this clonotype: This may be a read error, as it is one base from a much larger clone. V usage is TRBV20-1 and J usage is TRBJ2-1; no firm D call. Germline lookup yields CDR1 DFQATT and CDR2 SNEGSKA (reference sequence). There are 11 residues in the CDR3. The CDR3 spells CSAIRSDEPFF. CDR3 sequence (DNA): TGCAGTGCCATACGGAGCGATGAGCCGTTCTTC.

This CDR3 reads CASSEAWTRGGTQYF. CDR3 coding DNA: TGTGCCAGCAGTGAAGCTTGGACTAGAGGGGGCACGCAGTATTTT. The rearrangement joins TRBV6-1 to TRBJ2-3; D tentatively fits TRBD1 or TRBD2 (7 bases each). The CDR3 length is 15 residues. V was clipped by 0 bases and J by 9 bases, with 16 bases between them. CDR1 and CDR2 from the germline V gene are MNHNS and SASEGT.

V usage is TRBV30 and J usage is TRBJ2-2, with a weak D call TRBD2 (7 bases). The CDR3 runs to 13 residues. Germline V gene data show CDR1 as GTSNPN and CDR2 as SVGIG (reference sequence). CDR3 residues: CPEGGGNTGELFF. The DNA of the CDR3 is TGTCCGGAGGGGGGGGGCAACACCGGGGAGCTGTTTTTT.

This clonotype was seen many times. The CDR3 loop is CASSPQGRINEQYF. CDR3 bases: TGTGCCAGCAGTCCCCAGGGGCGAATAAACGAGCAGTACTTC. This chain connects TRBV7-8 to TRBJ2-7; D possibly corresponds to TRBD1 (6 bases). Per germline, CDR1 SGHVS and CDR2 FQNEAQ. Trimming stripped 6 bases from V and 5 bases from J, with 17 bases between. This CDR3 comprises 14 residues.

The chain links TRBV27 to TRBJ2-5; 7 nucleotides agree with TRBD1. There are 14 residues in the CDR3. Germline V gene sequence: CDR1 MNHEY, CDR2 SMNVEV (reference sequence). V lost 7 bases, J lost 3 bases, and 8 bases stayed unmatched. Here the CDR3 DNA reads TGTGCCAGCACCTCCGGGACAGTAAAAGAGACCCAGTACTTC. Protein sequence: CASTSGTVKETQYF.

This chain links TRBV25-1 with TRBJ2-1, with D unclear. The CDR3 sequence is 15 residues long. V lost 2 bases and J 5 bases, leaving 13 bases between the germline ends. Germline CDR1 and CDR2: MGHDK and SYGVNS. CDR3 residues: CASSEPLGGNNEQFF. Here the CDR3 DNA reads TGTGCCAGCAGTGAACCACTCGGCGGAAACAATGAGCAGTTCTTC.

This rearrangement joins TRBV30 to TRBJ1-4; 11 bases map to TRBD1. Unmatched junction bases numbered 7, after V lost 5 bases and J lost 8 bases. Germline loops: CDR1 GTSNPN, CDR2 SVGIG (reference sequence). The length of the CDR3 is 14 residues. The CDR3: CAWGGQGAGEKLFF. The DNA of the CDR3 is TGTGCCTGGGGTGGACAGGGGGCTGGAGAAAAACTGTTTTTT.

This clonotype has more than one count but fewer than ten. The V and J genes are TRBV20-1 and TRBJ2-4; weak D call: TRBD2 (6 bases). Germline CDR1 and CDR2: DFQATT and SNEGSKA (reference sequence). The CDR3 has 13 residues. The V gene lost 4 bases and the J gene lost 4 bases, with 11 bases spanning the gap. The CDR3 sequence is CSATHGTKNIQYF. Here the CDR3 DNA reads TGCAGTGCTACCCACGGGACTAAAAACATTCAGTACTTC.

This clonotype was seen repeatedly, ten times or more. This chain uses TRBV6-2 or TRBV6-3 with TRBJ2-5; a weak D match, TRBD1 (5 bases). Trimming removed 6 bases at V and 2 bases at J, with 13 bases between. CDR1 is MNHEY, CDR2 SVGEGT, per germline. This CDR3 is 14 amino acids long. The CDR3 nucleotides read TGTGCCAGCAGACAGACAGTGCTACAAGAGACCCAGTACTTC. It yields the protein CASRQTVLQETQYF.